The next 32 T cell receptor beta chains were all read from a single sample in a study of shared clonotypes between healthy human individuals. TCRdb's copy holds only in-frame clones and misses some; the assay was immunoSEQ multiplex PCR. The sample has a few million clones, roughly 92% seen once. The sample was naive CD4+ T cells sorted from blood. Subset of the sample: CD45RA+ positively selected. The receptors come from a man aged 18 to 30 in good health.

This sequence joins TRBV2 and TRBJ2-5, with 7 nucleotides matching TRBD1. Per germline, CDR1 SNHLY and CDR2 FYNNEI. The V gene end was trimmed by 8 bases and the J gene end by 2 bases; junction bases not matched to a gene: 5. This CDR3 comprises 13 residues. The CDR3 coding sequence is TGTGCCAGCGGGGGACAGCGTCAAGAGACCCAGTACTTC. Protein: CASGGQRQETQYF. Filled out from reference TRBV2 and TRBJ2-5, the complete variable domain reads EPEVTQTPSHQVTQMGQEVILRCVPISNHLYFYWYRQILGQKVEFLVSFYNNEISEKSEIFDDQFSVERPDGSNFTLKIRSTKLEDSAMYFCASGGQRQETQYFGPGTRLLVL.

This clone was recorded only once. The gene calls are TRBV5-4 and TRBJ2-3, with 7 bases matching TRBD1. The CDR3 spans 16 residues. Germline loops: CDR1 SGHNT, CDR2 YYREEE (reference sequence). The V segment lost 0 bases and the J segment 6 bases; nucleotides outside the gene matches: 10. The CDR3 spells CASSLGLAQGYDTQYF. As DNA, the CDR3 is TGTGCCAGCAGCTTGGGGCTGGCACAGGGGTACGATACGCAGTATTTT.

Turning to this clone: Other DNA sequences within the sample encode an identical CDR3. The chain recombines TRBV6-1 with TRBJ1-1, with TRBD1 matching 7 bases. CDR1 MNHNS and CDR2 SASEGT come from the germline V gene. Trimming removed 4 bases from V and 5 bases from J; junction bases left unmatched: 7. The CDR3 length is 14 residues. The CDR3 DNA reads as TGTGCCAGCAGTGTAGACAGGGAGGGGACTGAAGCTTTCTTT. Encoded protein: CASSVDREGTEAFF.

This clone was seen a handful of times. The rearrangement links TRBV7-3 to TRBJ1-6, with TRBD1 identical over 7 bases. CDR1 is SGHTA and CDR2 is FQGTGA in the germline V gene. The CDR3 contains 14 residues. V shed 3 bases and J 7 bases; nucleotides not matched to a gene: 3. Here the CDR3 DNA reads TGTGCCAGCAGCTTTCGACAGGGAAATTCACCCCTCCACTTT. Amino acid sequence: CASSFRQGNSPLHF.

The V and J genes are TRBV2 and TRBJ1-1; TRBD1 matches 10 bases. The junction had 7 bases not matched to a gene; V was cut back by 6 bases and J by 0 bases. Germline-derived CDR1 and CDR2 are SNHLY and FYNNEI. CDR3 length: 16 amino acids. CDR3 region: CASSLDRGVMNTEAFF. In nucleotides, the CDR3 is TGTGCCAGCAGCCTGGACAGGGGGGTTATGAACACTGAAGCTTTCTTT.

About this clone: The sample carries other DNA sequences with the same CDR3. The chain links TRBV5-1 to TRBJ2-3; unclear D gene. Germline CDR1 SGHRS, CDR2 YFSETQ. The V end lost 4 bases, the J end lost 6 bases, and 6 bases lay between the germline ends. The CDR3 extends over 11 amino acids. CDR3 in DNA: TGCGCCAGCAGCCTGGGTGATACGCAGTATTTT. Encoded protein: CASSLGDTQYF.

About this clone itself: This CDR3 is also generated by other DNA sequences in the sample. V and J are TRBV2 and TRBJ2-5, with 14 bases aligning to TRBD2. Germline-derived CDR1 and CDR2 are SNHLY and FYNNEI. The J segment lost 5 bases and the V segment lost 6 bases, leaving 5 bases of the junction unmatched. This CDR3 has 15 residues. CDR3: CASRGTSGSGETQYF. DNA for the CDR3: TGTGCCAGCAGGGGGACTAGCGGGAGTGGGGAGACCCAGTACTTC.

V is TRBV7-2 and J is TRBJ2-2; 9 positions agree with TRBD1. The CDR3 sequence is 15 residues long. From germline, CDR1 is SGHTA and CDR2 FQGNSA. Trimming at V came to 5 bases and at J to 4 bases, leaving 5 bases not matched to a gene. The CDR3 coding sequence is TGTGCCAGCAGCATACAGGGGGCGAGCACCGGGGAGCTGTTTTTT. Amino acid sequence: CASSIQGASTGELFF. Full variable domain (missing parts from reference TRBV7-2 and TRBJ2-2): GAGVSQSPSNKVTEKGKDVELRCDPISGHTALYWYRQSLGQGLEFLIYFQGNSAPDKSGLPSDRFSAERTGGSVSTLTIQRTQQEDSAVYLCASSIQGASTGELFFGEGSRLTVL.

The CDR3 DNA follows: TGTGCCAGCAGTACACAGCCCCTGAACACTGAAGCTTTCTTT. Its translation is CASSTQPLNTEAFF. The genes are TRBV6-5 and TRBJ1-1; no clear D gene. V shed 5 bases and J shed 0 bases, with 10 bases lying between them. The CDR3 is 14 amino acids. The germline V gene has CDR1 MNHEY and CDR2 SVGAGI.

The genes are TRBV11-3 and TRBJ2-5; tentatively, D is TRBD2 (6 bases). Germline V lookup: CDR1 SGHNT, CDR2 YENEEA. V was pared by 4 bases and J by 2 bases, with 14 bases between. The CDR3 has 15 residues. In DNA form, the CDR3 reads TGTGCCAGCAGCTCCAGTAGGGACTCTCAAGAGACCCAGTACTTC. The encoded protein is CASSSSRDSQETQYF.

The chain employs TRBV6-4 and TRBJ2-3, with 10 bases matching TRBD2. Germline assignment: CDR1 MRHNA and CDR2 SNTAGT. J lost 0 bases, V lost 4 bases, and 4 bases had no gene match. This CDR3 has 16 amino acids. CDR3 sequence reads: CASSAGLAASTDTQYF. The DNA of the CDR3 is TGTGCCAGCAGTGCAGGACTAGCGGCTAGCACAGATACGCAGTATTTT.

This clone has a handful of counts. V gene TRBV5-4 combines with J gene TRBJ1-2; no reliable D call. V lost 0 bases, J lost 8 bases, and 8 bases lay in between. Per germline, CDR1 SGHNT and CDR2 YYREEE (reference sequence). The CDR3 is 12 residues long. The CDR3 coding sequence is TGTGCCAGCAGCTTGGTGGAGAGCGGCTACACCTTC. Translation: CASSLVESGYTF. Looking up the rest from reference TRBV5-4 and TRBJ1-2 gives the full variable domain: ETGVTQSPTHLIKTRGQQVTLRCSSQSGHNTVSWYQQALGQGPQFIFQYYREEENGRGNFPPRFSGLQFPNYSSELNVNALELDDSALYLCASSLVESGYTFGSGTRLTVV.

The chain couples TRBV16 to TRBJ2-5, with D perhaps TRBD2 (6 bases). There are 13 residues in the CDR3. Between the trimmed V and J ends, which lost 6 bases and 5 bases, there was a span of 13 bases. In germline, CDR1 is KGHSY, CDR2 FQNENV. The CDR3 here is CASSSSGWETQYF. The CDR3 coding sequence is TGTGCCAGCAGTTCCAGCGGGTGGGAGACCCAGTACTTC.

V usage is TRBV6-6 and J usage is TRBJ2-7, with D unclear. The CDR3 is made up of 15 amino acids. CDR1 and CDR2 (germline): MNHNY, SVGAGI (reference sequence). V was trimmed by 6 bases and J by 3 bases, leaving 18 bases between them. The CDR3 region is CASSYAADQIYEQYF. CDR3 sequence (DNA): TGTGCCAGCAGCTACGCTGCGGACCAGATCTACGAGCAGTACTTC.

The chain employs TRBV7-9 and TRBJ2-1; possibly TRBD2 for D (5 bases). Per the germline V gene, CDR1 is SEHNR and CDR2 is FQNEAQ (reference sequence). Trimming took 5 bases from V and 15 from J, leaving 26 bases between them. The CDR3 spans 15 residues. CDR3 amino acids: CASSASGTVGDPRFF. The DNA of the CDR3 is TGTGCCAGCAGCGCCTCTGGAACTGTCGGGGATCCGCGGTTCTTC.

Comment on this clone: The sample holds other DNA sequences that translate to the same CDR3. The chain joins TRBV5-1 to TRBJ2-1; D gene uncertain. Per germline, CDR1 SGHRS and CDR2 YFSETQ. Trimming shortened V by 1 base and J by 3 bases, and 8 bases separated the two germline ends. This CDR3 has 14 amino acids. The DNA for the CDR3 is TGCGCCAGCAGCTTGTCGTCCAGCTACAATGAGCAGTTCTTC. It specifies CASSLSSSYNEQFF.

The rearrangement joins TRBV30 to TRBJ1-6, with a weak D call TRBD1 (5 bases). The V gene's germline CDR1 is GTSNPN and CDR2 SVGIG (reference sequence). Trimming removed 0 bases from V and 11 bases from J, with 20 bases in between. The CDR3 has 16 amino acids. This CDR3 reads CAWSVQMGPGYPPLHF. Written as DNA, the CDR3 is TGTGCCTGGAGTGTGCAAATGGGACCGGGATACCCACCCCTCCACTTT.

CDR3 residues: CASSGRGTSGGKNSYEQYF. DNA of the CDR3: TGTGCCAGCAGTGGCCGAGGGACTAGCGGGGGGAAAAACTCCTACGAGCAGTACTTC. The chain joins TRBV2 to TRBJ2-7; 15 nucleotides match TRBD2. Germline CDR1 and CDR2: SNHLY and FYNNEI. The V and J ends lost 4 bases and 0 bases, in that order; junction bases with no gene match: 10. This CDR3 comprises 19 residues.

CDR3 nucleotides: TGTGCCAGCAATCAACAGGCTCGAGCCTATAATTCACCCCTCCACTTT. Translation gives CASNQQARAYNSPLHF. V gene TRBV2 combines with J gene TRBJ1-6; D is possibly TRBD1 (5 bases). The germline V and J ends were trimmed by 7 bases and 2 bases, with 15 bases remaining between them. The CDR3 is 16 residues long. Per germline, CDR1 SNHLY and CDR2 FYNNEI. The whole variable domain, filled in from reference TRBV2 and TRBJ1-6, reads EPEVTQTPSHQVTQMGQEVILRCVPISNHLYFYWYRQILGQKVEFLVSFYNNEISEKSEIFDDQFSVERPDGSNFTLKIRSTKLEDSAMYFCASNQQARAYNSPLHFGNGTRLTVT.

DNA for the CDR3: TGTGCCAGAGACTGGGAATACACTGAAGCTTTCTTT. This sequence encodes CARDWEYTEAFF. The J gene is TRBJ1-1, the V gene TRBV21-1. TRBV21-1 is labeled a pseudogene. The CDR3 loop spans 12 amino acids.

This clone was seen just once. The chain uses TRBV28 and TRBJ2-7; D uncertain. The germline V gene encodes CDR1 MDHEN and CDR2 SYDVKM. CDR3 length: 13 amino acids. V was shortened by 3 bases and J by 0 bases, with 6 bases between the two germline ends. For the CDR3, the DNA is TGTGCCAGCAGTTTCACAGCCTCCTACGAGCAGTACTTC. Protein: CASSFTASYEQYF.

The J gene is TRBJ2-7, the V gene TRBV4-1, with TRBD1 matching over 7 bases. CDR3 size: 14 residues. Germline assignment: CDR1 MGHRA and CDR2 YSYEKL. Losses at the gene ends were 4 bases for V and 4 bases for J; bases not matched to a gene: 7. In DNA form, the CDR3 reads TGCGCCAGCAGCCTCCTCCGGGACAGATACGAGCAGTACTTC. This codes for CASSLLRDRYEQYF.

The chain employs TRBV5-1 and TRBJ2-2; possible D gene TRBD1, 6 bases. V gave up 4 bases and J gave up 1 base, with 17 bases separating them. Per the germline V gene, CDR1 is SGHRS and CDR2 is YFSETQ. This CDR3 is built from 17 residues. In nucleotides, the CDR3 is TGCGCCAGCAGCGAAGGGGGTCTCCGGCGGAACACCGGGGAGCTGTTTTTT. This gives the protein CASSEGGLRRNTGELFF.

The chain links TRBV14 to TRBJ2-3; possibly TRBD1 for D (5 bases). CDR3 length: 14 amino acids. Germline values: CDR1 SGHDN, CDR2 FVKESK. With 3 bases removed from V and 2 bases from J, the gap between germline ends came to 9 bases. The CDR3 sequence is CASSQRQYTDTQYF. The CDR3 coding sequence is TGTGCCAGCAGCCAGCGACAGTACACAGATACGCAGTATTTT.

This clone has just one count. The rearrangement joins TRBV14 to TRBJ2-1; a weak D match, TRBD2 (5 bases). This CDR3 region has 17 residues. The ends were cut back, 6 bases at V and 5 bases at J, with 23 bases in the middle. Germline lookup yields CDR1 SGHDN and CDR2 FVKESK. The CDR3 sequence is CASSPTISARANNEQFF. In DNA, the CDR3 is TGTGCCAGCAGTCCTACCATTAGCGCGAGGGCCAACAATGAGCAGTTCTTC.

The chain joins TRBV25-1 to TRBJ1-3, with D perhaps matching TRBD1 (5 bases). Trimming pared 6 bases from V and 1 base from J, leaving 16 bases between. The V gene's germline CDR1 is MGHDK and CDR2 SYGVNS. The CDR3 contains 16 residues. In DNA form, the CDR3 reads TGTGCCAGCAGGGCGGGGACGGGGCCGTCTGGAAACACCATATATTTT. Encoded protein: CASRAGTGPSGNTIYF.

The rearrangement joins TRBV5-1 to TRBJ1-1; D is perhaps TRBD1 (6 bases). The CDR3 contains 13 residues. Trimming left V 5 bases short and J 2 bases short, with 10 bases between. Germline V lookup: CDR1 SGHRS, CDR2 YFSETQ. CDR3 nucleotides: TGCGCCAGCAGGGGGGGCAGCAACACTGAAGCTTTCTTT. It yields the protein CASRGGSNTEAFF.

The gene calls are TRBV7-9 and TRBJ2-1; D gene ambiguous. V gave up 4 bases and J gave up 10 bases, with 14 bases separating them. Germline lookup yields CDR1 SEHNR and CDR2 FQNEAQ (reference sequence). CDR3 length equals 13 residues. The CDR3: CASSSTTREEQFF. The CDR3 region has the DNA TGTGCCAGCAGCTCCACGACCCGAGAGGAGCAGTTCTTC. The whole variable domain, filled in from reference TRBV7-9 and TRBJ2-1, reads DTGVSQNPRHKITKRGQNVTFRCDPISEHNRLYWYRQTLGQGPEFLTYFQNEAQLEKSRLLSDRFSAERPKGSFSTLEIQRTEQGDSAMYLCASSSTTREEQFFGPGTRLTVL.

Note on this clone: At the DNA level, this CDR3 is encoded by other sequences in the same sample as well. Here the CDR3 reads CASSLQGSTDTQYF. The DNA for the CDR3 is TGTGCCAGCAGCTTACAGGGTAGCACAGATACGCAGTATTTT. The V call is TRBV7-2, the J call TRBJ2-3, with a weak D call TRBD1 (5 bases). This CDR3 contains 14 residues. Germline loops: CDR1 SGHTA, CDR2 FQGNSA. V was pared by 2 bases and J by 0 bases, with 6 bases between. The full variable domain, rest sourced from reference TRBV7-2 and TRBJ2-3, is GAGVSQSPSNKVTEKGKDVELRCDPISGHTALYWYRQSLGQGLEFLIYFQGNSAPDKSGLPSDRFSAERTGGSVSTLTIQRTQQEDSAVYLCASSLQGSTDTQYFGPGTRLTVL.

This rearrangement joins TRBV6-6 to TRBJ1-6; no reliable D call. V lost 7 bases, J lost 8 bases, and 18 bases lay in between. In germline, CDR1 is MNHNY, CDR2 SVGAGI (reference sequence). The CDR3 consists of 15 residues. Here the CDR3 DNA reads TGTGCCAGCACCCGGCCGGCAGGCGAGGATTCACCCCTCCACTTT. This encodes CASTRPAGEDSPLHF.

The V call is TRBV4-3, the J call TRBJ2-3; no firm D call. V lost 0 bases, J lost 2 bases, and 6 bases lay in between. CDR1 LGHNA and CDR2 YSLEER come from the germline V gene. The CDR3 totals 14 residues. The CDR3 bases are TGCGCCAGCAGCCAAGATATTAACACAGATACGCAGTATTTT. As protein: CASSQDINTDTQYF.

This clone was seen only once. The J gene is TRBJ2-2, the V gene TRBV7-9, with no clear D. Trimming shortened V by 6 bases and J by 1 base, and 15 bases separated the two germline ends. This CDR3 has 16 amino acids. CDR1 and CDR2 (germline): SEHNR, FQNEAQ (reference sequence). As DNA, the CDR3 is TGTGCCAGCAGTTCTCCGGGCCTAATGAACACCGGGGAGCTGTTTTTT. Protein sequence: CASSSPGLMNTGELFF.